Listed below are T cell receptor beta chains from one sample, sequenced in a study of blood T cell repertoires in COVID-19. Here immunoSEQ multiplex PCR was the method, and the copy in TCRdb shows in-frame clones only, minus some. The table has 60,000 to 80,000 clones, 80% to 90% seen once. The material sequenced was PBMCs or T cells enriched from blood (not recorded which). Receptors were obtained from a woman aged 35 to 49 with acute COVID-19. CDR3s include the opening cysteine and the closing phenylalanine or tryptophan. A D gene is named only where the DNA matches it firmly. Not all rows give a size; the values are once, few, many and, for expanded clones, a class.

TRBJ1-1 | NA | TRBV7-2 | few | TGTGCCAGCAGCCCCAGGGAGGGGAACACTGAAGCTTTCTTT | CASSPREGNTEAFF
TRBJ2-1 | TRBD2 | TRBV19 | NA | TGTGCCAGTAGTCCCCGTTTTAGCGGGGCAAACTACAATGAGCAGTTCTTC | CASSPRFSGANYNEQFF
TRBJ1-2 | NA | TRBV18 | NA | TGTGCCAGCTCACCCCCAGGGGTTCCTAGCTACACCTTC | CASSPPGVPSYTF
TRBJ2-3 | TRBD2 | TRBV2 | NA | TGTGCCAGCAGCTGGGGGACTAGCGGGAGGGCCTCCACAGATACGCAGTATTTT | CASSWGTSGRASTDTQYF
TRBJ2-1 | TRBD2 | TRBV7-9 | NA | TGTGCCAGCAGCCTGGGACTAGCCTTCCGGGGGTACAATGAGCAGTTCTTC | CASSLGLAFRGYNEQFF
TRBJ2-2 | NA | TRBV7-3 | NA | TGTGCCAGCAGCTTGGCGGGGAACGCCGGGGAGCTGTTTTTT | CASSLAGNAGELFF
TRBJ1-5 | NA | TRBV18 | once | TGTGCCAGCTCACACGACAGGAACAATCAGCCCCAGCATTTT | CASSHDRNNQPQHF
TRBJ2-3 | NA | TRBV7-7 | once | TGTGCTAGCAGCCTTCTCGTTACAGATACGCAGTATTTT | CASSLLVTDTQYF
TRBJ1-1 | NA | TRBV5-6 | NA | TGTGCCAGCAGCCCCCTCCGGGACAAGGAATTGCAAACTGAAGCTTTCTTT | CASSPLRDKELQTEAFF
TRBJ2-7 | TRBD2 | TRBV28 | NA | TGTGCCAGCACCCAAAGGACTAGCGGGATTTACGAGCAGTACTTC | CASTQRTSGIYEQYF
TRBJ1-1 | NA | TRBV28 | NA | TGTGCCAGCAGAACCATTACCCTCGGTGCCAATGAGGCTTTCTTT | CASRTITLGANEAFF
TRBJ2-2 | TRBD1 | TRBV7-9 | NA | TGTGCCAGCAGCACGATTGACCGGGACAGGGGGCCCGGGGAGCTGTTTTTT | CASSTIDRDRGPGELFF
TRBJ2-1 | TRBD2 | TRBV4-1 | NA | TGCGCCAGCAGCCCTGGGACTAGCGGGAGTTCGAATGAGCAGTTCTTC | CASSPGTSGSSNEQFF
TRBJ2-1 | TRBD1 | TRBV10-3 | once | TGTGCCATCACCCCGACTAGTAGACAGGGGGCGTATGAGCAGTTCTTC | CAITPTSRQGAYEQFF
TRBJ1-2 | NA | TRBV5-6 | NA | TGTGCCAGCAGCTTACAGGGTATCAGGGGCTACACCTTC | CASSLQGIRGYTF
TRBJ1-1 | TRBD1 | TRBV12-3/TRBV12-4 | NA | TGTGCCAGCCGGACAGGGAGAGGTGAAGCTTTCTTT | CASRTGRGEAFF
TRBJ2-6 | TRBD1 | TRBV5-1 | NA | TGCGCCAGCAGCTGGACAGGGGGCGGTGGGGCCAACGTCCTGACTTTC | CASSWTGGGGANVLTF
TRBJ2-5 | TRBD2 | TRBV5-4 | NA | TGTGCCAGCAGCTTGGGACTAGCGGAACAAGAGACCCAGTACTTC | CASSLGLAEQETQYF
TRBJ2-1 | TRBD2 | TRBV19 | NA | TGTGCCAGTCTTAGCGGGAGGGCCTACAATGAGCAGTTCTTC | CASLSGRAYNEQFF
TRBJ2-1 | TRBD2 | TRBV2 | few | TGTGCCAGCAGTGTCGGGGGGGCATACAATGAGCAGTTCTTC | CASSVGGAYNEQFF
TRBJ2-1 | NA | TRBV5-4 | once | TGTGCCAGCAGCTCCTCCAGGGCCTGGGAGCAGTTCTTC | CASSSSRAWEQFF
TRBJ2-5 | NA | TRBV5-1 | NA | TGCGCCAGCAGCTTGGGGGGATCGGGGCAAGAGACCCAGTACTTC | CASSLGGSGQETQYF
TRBJ1-6 | NA | TRBV5-6 | NA | TGTGCCAGCAGCATTGCGAATTCACCCCTCCACTTT | CASSIANSPLHF
TRBJ2-5 | NA | TRBV7-9 | few | TGTGCCAGCAGCTCCTCGCAGGGTATCGGAGAGACCCAGTACTTC | CASSSSQGIGETQYF
TRBJ1-5 | NA | TRBV6-5 | NA | TGTGCCAGCAGTTACTCCGCCGGGAGCAATCAGCCCCAGCATTTT | CASSYSAGSNQPQHF
TRBJ1-6 | NA | TRBV14 | NA | TGTGCCAGCAGCCAAACAGGCCTAACCTATAATTCACCCCTCCACTTT | CASSQTGLTYNSPLHF
TRBJ2-3 | NA | TRBV27 | NA | TGTGCCAGCAGTTTATACGAGTCTAGCACAGATACGCAGTATTTT | CASSLYESSTDTQYF
TRBJ1-1 | NA | TRBV14 | NA | TGTGCCAGCAGCCAAGGACGCGCAGGGGCTCGGACTGAAGCTTTCTTT | CASSQGRAGARTEAFF
TRBJ2-6 | TRBD1 | TRBV27 | NA | TGTGCCAGCAGTTATCACTCAGGGGGCTCTGGGGCCAACGTCCTGACTTTC | CASSYHSGGSGANVLTF
TRBJ2-3 | NA | TRBV28 | NA | TGTGCCAGCAGTTTATGGGCCCAAGGACTAAGCTCAGATACGCAGTATTTT | CASSLWAQGLSSDTQYF
TRBJ1-2 | TRBD1 | TRBV19 | once | TGTGCCAGCACGGATATTGACAGGGGAATTAACTATGGCTACACCTTC | CASTDIDRGINYGYTF
TRBJ2-2 | NA | TRBV29-1 | NA | TGCAGCGTTGAGTGGGGGCAGCCTGGAAGAGGGGAGCTGTTTTTT | CSVEWGQPGRGELFF
TRBJ1-2 | TRBD1 | TRBV27 | NA | TGTGCCAGCAGTCTCGCAACAGGGGGTGGCTACACCTTC | CASSLATGGGYTF
TRBJ1-6 | NA | TRBV14 | NA | TGTGCCAGCAGCTACAACAGGGTAAAATCACCCCTCCACTTT | CASSYNRVKSPLHF
TRBJ2-1 | NA | TRBV19 | NA | TGTGCCAGTAGTATGTCCAGAAACAATGAGCAGTTCTTC | CASSMSRNNEQFF
TRBJ2-2 | TRBD2 | TRBV27 | NA | TGTGCCAGCACCCTAGCGGGAGGGCCGAACACCGGGGAGCTGTTTTTT | CASTLAGGPNTGELFF
TRBJ2-3 | TRBD1 | TRBV6-1 | NA | TGTGCCAGCAGTGAAACCTGGACAGGGTACACAGATACGCAGTATTTT | CASSETWTGYTDTQYF
TRBJ1-1 | TRBD1 | TRBV10-3 | NA | TGTGCCATCAGTGAGCCCAAGACAGGGCTCATGAACACTGAAGCTTTCTTT | CAISEPKTGLMNTEAFF
TRBJ1-6 | NA | TRBV13 | NA | TGTGCCAGCAGCTTAGGTTTGGGGAGCTCCTATAATTCACCCCTCCACTTT | CASSLGLGSSYNSPLHF
TRBJ2-1 | TRBD1 | TRBV6-4 | NA | TGTGCCAGCAGTGAGGAGACAGGGGGCCGGTACAATGAGCAGTTCTTC | CASSEETGGRYNEQFF
TRBJ1-1 | TRBD1 | TRBV9 | NA | TGTGCCAGCAGCGCGATACCGGGACAGGGGGTTGGTGAAGCTTTCTTT | CASSAIPGQGVGEAFF
TRBJ2-2 | NA | TRBV7-9 | NA | TGTGCCAGCAGCGACAGGACCGGGGAGCTGTTTTTT | CASSDRTGELFF
TRBJ1-5 | NA | TRBV24-1 | NA | TGTGCCACCAGTGATTCCAGGACAGACCGCAATCAGCCCCAGCATTTT | CATSDSRTDRNQPQHF
TRBJ2-3 | TRBD1 | TRBV7-9 | NA | TGTGCCAGCAGCACAGACAGGGGCACAGATACGCAGTATTTT | CASSTDRGTDTQYF
TRBJ1-1 | NA | TRBV12-3/TRBV12-4 | NA | TGTGCCAGCAGTTTCGGGACTGAAGCTTTCTTT | CASSFGTEAFF
TRBJ1-1 | NA | TRBV9 | NA | TGTGCCAGCAGCCCTCTAGATGAAGCTTTCTTT | CASSPLDEAFF
TRBJ1-1 | TRBD1 | TRBV24-1 | NA | TGTGCCACCAGAGAGACAGGGGGCGTTACTGAAGCTTTCTTT | CATRETGGVTEAFF
TRBJ1-3 | NA | TRBV7-8 | NA | TGTGCCAGCAGCTTAGGGTCGGGGACTGGAAACACCATATATTTT | CASSLGSGTGNTIYF
TRBJ2-1 | NA | TRBV28 | NA | TGTGCCACCGGGACTTTCTCCTACAATGAGCAGTTCTTC | CATGTFSYNEQFF
TRBJ1-6 | NA | TRBV4-1 | NA | TGCGCCAGCAGCCAAAAGACAGCGCCAAATAATTCACCCCTCCACTTT | CASSQKTAPNNSPLHF